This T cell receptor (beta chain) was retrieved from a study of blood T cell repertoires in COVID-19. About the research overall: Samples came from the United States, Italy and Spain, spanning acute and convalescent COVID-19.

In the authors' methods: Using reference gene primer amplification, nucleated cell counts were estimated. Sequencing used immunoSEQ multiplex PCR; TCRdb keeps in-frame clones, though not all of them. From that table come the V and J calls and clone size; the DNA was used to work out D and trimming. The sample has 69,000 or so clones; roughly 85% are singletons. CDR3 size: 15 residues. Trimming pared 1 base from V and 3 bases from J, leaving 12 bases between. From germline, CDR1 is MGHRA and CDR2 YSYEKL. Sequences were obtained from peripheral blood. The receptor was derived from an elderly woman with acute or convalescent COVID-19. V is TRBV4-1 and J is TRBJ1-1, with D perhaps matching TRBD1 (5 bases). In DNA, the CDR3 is TGCGCCAGCAGCCAAGCCTCCGCGGGGGACACTGAAGCTTTCTTT. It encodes CASSQASAGDTEAFF.